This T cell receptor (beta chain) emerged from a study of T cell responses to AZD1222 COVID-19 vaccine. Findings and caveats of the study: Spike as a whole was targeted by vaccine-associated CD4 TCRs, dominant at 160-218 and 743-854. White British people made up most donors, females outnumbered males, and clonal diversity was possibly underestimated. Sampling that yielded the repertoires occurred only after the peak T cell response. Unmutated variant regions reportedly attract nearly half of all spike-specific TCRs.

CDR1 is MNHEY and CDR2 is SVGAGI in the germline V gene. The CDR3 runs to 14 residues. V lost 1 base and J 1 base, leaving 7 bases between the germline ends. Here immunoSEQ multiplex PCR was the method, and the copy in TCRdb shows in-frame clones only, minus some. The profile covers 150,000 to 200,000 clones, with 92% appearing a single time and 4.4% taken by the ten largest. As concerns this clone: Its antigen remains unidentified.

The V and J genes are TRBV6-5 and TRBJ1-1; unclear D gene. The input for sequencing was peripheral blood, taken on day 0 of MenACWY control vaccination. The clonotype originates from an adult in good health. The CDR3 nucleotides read TGTGCCAGCAGTTACTTGGGCGGGAACACTGAAGCTTTCTTT. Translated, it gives CASSYLGGNTEAFF.